Below, 2 T cell receptor beta chains from the same sample are listed, as sequenced in a study of shared clonotypes between healthy human individuals (TCRdb year 2020). Libraries were made using the immunoSEQ multiplex PCR assay. In its TCRdb copy, this immuneACCESS table keeps in-frame sequences only and misses some clones. Where compared with another copy, unresolved V genes explain less than half of these, and the others have no known cause. The sample contains more than 2 million clones, 95% of them found a single time. Roughly 0.13% of the sample rests with the top ten. Source material: naive CD4+ T cells sorted from blood. The cell subset or site label corresponds to: CD45RA+ positively selected. These receptors came from a man aged 18-30 years in good health.

As regards this clone: Within the sample, other DNA sequences also encode this same CDR3. The chain employs TRBV11-3 and TRBJ2-7; no clear D gene. This CDR3 spans 14 amino acids. V dropped 1 base and J dropped 0 bases, with 7 bases sitting between them. CDR1 and CDR2 from the germline V gene are SGHNT and YENEEA. The CDR3 nucleotides are TGTGCCAGCAGCTTAGGGGGAAGCTCCTACGAGCAGTACTTC. It specifies CASSLGGSSYEQYF.

Written as DNA, the CDR3 is TGCAGCGCCGGGGTCCCCCTGAACACCGGGGAGCTGTTTTTT. It specifies CSAGVPLNTGELFF. The gene calls are TRBV29-1 and TRBJ2-2, with a possible D match to TRBD2 (5 bases). CDR3 length: 14 amino acids. V dropped 7 bases and J dropped 1 base, with 13 bases sitting between them. CDR1 is SQVTM and CDR2 is ANQGSEA in the germline V gene.